The 17 T cell receptor beta chains below all came from one sample that was sequenced in a study of CD8 T cells in Susac syndrome. When the RNA was reverse transcribed, random hexamers were used with an input of roughly 0.45 to 1 ug. TCRdb re-called the immunoSEQ multiplex PCR reads through MiXCR, storing one row per CDR3 protein. The sample has 100,000 to 150,000 distinct CDR3 sequences, approximately 93% seen once. Input material: CD8+ T cells from PBMCs. The receptors here all came from a human donor with multiple sclerosis.

V gene TRBV25-1 combines with J gene TRBJ2-5; 9 positions agree with TRBD1. This CDR3 is 17 amino acids long. V was pared by 2 bases and J by 7 bases, with 14 bases of the junction left unmatched. CDR1 is MGHDK, CDR2 SYGVNS, per germline. CDR3 DNA: TGTGCCAGCAGTGAACGACACCGGGACAGGGCTCTTTGGACCCAGTACTTC. It yields the protein CASSERHRDRALWTQYF. The full variable domain, rest sourced from reference TRBV25-1 and TRBJ2-5, is EADIYQTPRYLVIGTGKKITLECSQTMGHDKMYWYQQDPGMELHLIHYSYGVNSTEKGDLSSESTVSRIRTEHFPLTLESARPSHTSQYLCASSERHRDRALWTQYFGPGTRLLVL.

The rearrangement links TRBV19 to TRBJ2-1; 7 bases match TRBD2. CDR3 length: 16 amino acids. Germline V CDR1 and CDR2: LNHDA, SQIVND (reference sequence). Losses at the gene ends were 0 bases for V and 3 bases for J; bases not matched to a gene: 5. The DNA of the CDR3 is TGTGCCAGTAGTATAGAGGGGACTACGTTCTACAATGAGCAGTTCTTC. It is translated as CASSIEGTTFYNEQFF.

The chain has TRBV23-1 and TRBJ2-2, with TRBD2 matching over 12 bases. TRBV23-1 is an ORF, with its function uncertain. Trimming cost V 2 bases and J 0 bases; bases outside gene matches: 10. This CDR3 is built from 20 residues. In nucleotides, the CDR3 is TGCGCCAGCAGTCAAGAACCAAGGACTAGCGGGGAAGCGAACACCGGGGAGCTGTTTTTT. It encodes CASSQEPRTSGEANTGELFF.

This clonotype was picked up one time. The gene calls are TRBV20-1 and TRBJ2-7; no clear D. Germline V CDR1 and CDR2: DFQATT, SNEGSKA (reference sequence). This CDR3 contains 15 residues. With 1 base removed from V and 4 bases from J, the gap between germline ends came to 17 bases. The CDR3, as DNA: TGCAGTGCTAGAGCGCGAGACACAATTCATTACGAGCAGTACTTC. Translation: CSARARDTIHYEQYF.

V gene TRBV7-8 combines with J gene TRBJ1-2; no firm D call. CDR3 size: 13 residues. Trimming stripped 4 bases from V and 6 bases from J, with 12 bases between. CDR1 is SGHVS and CDR2 is FQNEAQ in the germline V gene. CDR3 sequence reads: CASSSLEVNGYTF. The DNA of the CDR3 is TGTGCCAGCAGCTCCCTGGAGGTCAATGGCTACACCTTC.

The CDR3 nucleotides are TGTGCCAGCAGCCCTGCGACTAGCGGGAGGGCCGGATTAGGTGAGCAGTTCTTC. Translated: CASSPATSGRAGLGEQFF. The chain is built from TRBV5-6 and TRBJ2-1, with TRBD2 matching 14 bases. The V gene end was trimmed by 4 bases and the J gene end by 9 bases; junction bases not matched to a gene: 15. The CDR3 has 18 amino acids. Germline-derived CDR1 and CDR2 are SGHDT and YYEEEE.

The rearrangement joins TRBV20-1 to TRBJ1-1; possibly TRBD1 for D (5 bases). CDR1 is DFQATT, CDR2 SNEGSKA, per germline (reference sequence). This CDR3 spans 12 amino acids. The germline V and J ends were trimmed by 0 bases and 5 bases, with 7 bases remaining between them. The DNA for the CDR3 is TGCAGTGCTAGAGACGGGGGGACTGAAGCTTTCTTT. Its translation: CSARDGGTEAFF.

In its sample, this clonotype was seen a few times. The gene calls are TRBV24-1 and TRBJ2-2; no reliable D call. Trimming removed 0 bases from V and 5 bases from J, with 3 bases in between. CDR3 length equals 13 residues. Germline CDR1 KGHDR, CDR2 SFDVKD. CDR3 protein: CATSDLRTGELFF. CDR3 in DNA: TGTGCCACCAGTGATTTGAGGACCGGGGAGCTGTTTTTT.

V is TRBV5-1 and J is TRBJ1-2; weak D call: TRBD1 (5 bases). The CDR3 extends over 15 amino acids. The V end lost 2 bases, the J end lost 3 bases, and 14 bases lay between the germline ends. Germline V gene lookup returns CDR1 SGHRS and CDR2 YFSETQ. The CDR3 DNA reads TGCGCCAGCAGCTTCGCGGGTCTGGGGGACTATGGCTACACCTTC. Translating gives CASSFAGLGDYGYTF.

This chain joins TRBV7-9 and TRBJ1-2; perhaps TRBD1 as D (6 bases). The germline V and J ends were trimmed by 1 base and 6 bases, with 15 bases remaining between them. Germline V gene data show CDR1 as SEHNR and CDR2 as FQNEAQ (reference sequence). This CDR3 is built from 15 residues. CDR3 loop: CASSLGGGRGNGYTF. The CDR3 DNA sequence: TGTGCCAGCAGCTTAGGGGGGGGGCGCGGAAATGGCTACACCTTC.

The genes are TRBV6-5 and TRBJ1-2, with D possibly being TRBD1 (6 bases). Looked up from germline, CDR1 is MNHEY and CDR2 is SVGAGI. With 2 bases removed from V and 4 bases from J, the gap between germline ends came to 8 bases. The CDR3 length is 13 residues. Written as DNA, the CDR3 is TGTGCCAGCAGTTACGGACAGAGCTATGGCTACACCTTC. This gives the protein CASSYGQSYGYTF.

CDR3 loop: CSVVQGIIGAFF. The DNA of the CDR3 is TGCAGCGTTGTGCAGGGAATTATTGGAGCTTTCTTT. The genes are TRBV29-1 and TRBJ1-1, with D perhaps matching TRBD1 (5 bases). Per germline, CDR1 SQVTM and CDR2 ANQGSEA. Trimming removed 4 bases at V and 10 bases at J, with 16 bases between. The CDR3 spans 12 residues.

The chain employs TRBV5-1 and TRBJ2-6, with a tentative D call TRBD2 (5 bases). There are 16 residues in the CDR3. Trimming took off 4 bases at V and 0 bases at J, with 11 bases between the two ends. From germline, CDR1 is SGHRS and CDR2 YFSETQ. CDR3 nucleotides: TGCGCCAGCAGCCGGGGATCCAGCTCTGGGGCCAACGTCCTGACTTTC. It is translated as CASSRGSSSGANVLTF. The full variable domain, with the rest looked up from reference TRBV5-1 and TRBJ2-6, is KAGVTQTPRYLIKTRGQQVTLSCSPISGHRSVSWYQQTPGQGLQFLFEYFSETQRNKGNFPGRFSGRQFSNSRSEMNVSTLELGDSALYLCASSRGSSSGANVLTFGAGSRLTVL.

The CDR3 DNA sequence: TGCGCCAGCAGCCCCGGATGGACTAGCGGGAGCTCGAACGAGCAGTACGTC. Amino acid sequence: CASSPGWTSGSSNEQYV. The J gene is TRBJ2-7, the V gene TRBV23-1, with TRBD2 matching 13 bases. TRBV23-1 counts as an open reading frame of uncertain function. Losses at the gene ends were 6 bases for V and 5 bases for J; bases not matched to a gene: 13. This CDR3 comprises 17 residues.

The chain couples TRBV27 to TRBJ1-5; tentatively, D is TRBD1 (5 bases). The V end lost 1 base, the J end lost 4 bases, and 11 bases lay between the germline ends. The CDR3 has 15 residues. Germline CDR1 and CDR2: MNHEY and SMNVEV (reference sequence). CDR3 sequence reads: CASSLWGGGNQPQHF. The DNA of the CDR3 is TGTGCCAGCAGTTTATGGGGGGGAGGGAATCAGCCCCAGCATTTT.

V is TRBV20-1 and J is TRBJ2-1; 15 nucleotides align to TRBD2. Per germline, CDR1 DFQATT and CDR2 SNEGSKA (reference sequence). The length of the CDR3 is 18 residues. V was pared by 5 bases and J by 1 base, with 9 bases of the junction left unmatched. The CDR3: CSAFPGTSGRRSYNEQFF. The CDR3 nucleotides are TGCAGTGCTTTCCCCGGGACTAGCGGGAGGAGGTCCTACAATGAGCAGTTCTTC.

This chain joins TRBV9 and TRBJ2-3; 8 bases line up with TRBD2. The CDR3 spans 17 residues. V shed 4 bases, J shed 3 bases, and the junction held 13 bases outside the gene matches. Germline CDR1 reads SGDLS; CDR2 reads YYNGEE. The CDR3: CASSLRKAGGPTDTQYF. CDR3 coding DNA: TGTGCCAGCAGCCTCCGTAAGGCGGGGGGCCCGACAGATACGCAGTATTTT.